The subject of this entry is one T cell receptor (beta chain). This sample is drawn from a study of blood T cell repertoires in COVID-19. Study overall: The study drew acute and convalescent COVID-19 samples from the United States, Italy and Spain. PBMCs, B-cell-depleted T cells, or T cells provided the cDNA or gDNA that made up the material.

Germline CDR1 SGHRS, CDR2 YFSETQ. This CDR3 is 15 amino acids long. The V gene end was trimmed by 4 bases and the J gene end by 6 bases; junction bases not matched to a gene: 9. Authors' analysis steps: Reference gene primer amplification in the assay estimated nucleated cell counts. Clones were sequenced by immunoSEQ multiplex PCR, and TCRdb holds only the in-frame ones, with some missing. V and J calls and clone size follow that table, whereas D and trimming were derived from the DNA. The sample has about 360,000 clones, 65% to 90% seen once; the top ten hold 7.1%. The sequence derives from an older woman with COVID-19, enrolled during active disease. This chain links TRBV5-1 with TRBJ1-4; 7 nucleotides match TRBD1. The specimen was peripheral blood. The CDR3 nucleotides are TGCGCCAGCAGCGATCCCGGGACAGCCCATGAAAAACTGTTTTTT. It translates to CASSDPGTAHEKLFF.